A selection of T cell receptor beta chains follows, all from one sample in a study of CD8 T cells in Susac syndrome. TCRdb used MiXCR to reprocess the immunoSEQ multiplex PCR reads, holding one entry per CDR3 protein. The sample has some 180,000 distinct CDR3 sequences; about 95% are singletons. The sample was CD4+ T cells from PBMCs. The receptors were gathered from a human donor with Susac syndrome. Each CDR3 is given with its conserved first and last residue. The D gene is left open where the match is weak. Expanded clones get a size class; other rows say once, few or many, or leave the size out.

TRBJ2-1,TRBV2,NA,NA,CASSEWDNEQFF,TGTGCCAGCAGTGAATGGGACAATGAGCAGTTCTTC
TRBJ1-2,TRBV20-1,NA,NA,CSARSGTDYGYTF,TGCAGTGCTAGATCTGGGACGGATTATGGCTACACCTTC
TRBJ2-5,TRBV7-9,NA,NA,CASSLDYETQYF,TGTGCCAGCAGCTTGGATTACGAGACCCAGTACTTC
TRBJ2-1,TRBV28,NA,NA,CASSRSSQQFF,TGTGCCAGCAGCCGTAGCTCCCAGCAGTTCTTC
TRBJ2-3,TRBV25-1,NA,NA,CASSDAGYLGDTQYF,TGTGCCAGCAGTGATGCAGGGTACCTCGGTGATACGCAGTATTTT
TRBJ1-3,TRBV6-5,once,NA,CASSIRSGTGNTIYF,TGTGCCAGCAGTATCCGTTCAGGGACAGGAAACACCATATATTTT
TRBJ2-7,TRBV29-1,few,NA,CSVEVVGTYEQYF,TGCAGCGTTGAAGTGGTCGGAACCTACGAGCAGTACTTC
TRBJ2-3,TRBV12-3/TRBV12-4,NA,NA,CASSEGESLADTQYF,TGTGCCAGCAGCGAGGGGGAGTCCCTCGCAGATACGCAGTATTTT
TRBJ1-1,TRBV20-1,NA,TRBD1,CSALQGARSGTEAFF,TGCAGTGCTCTTCAGGGGGCGCGATCTGGCACTGAAGCTTTCTTT
TRBJ1-5,TRBV20-1,NA,TRBD1,CSARVTGGLNQPQHF,TGCAGTGCTAGAGTAACAGGGGGCCTCAATCAGCCCCAGCATTTT
TRBJ2-7,TRBV7-9,NA,NA,CASSSNEQYF,TGTGCCAGCAGCTCCAACGAGCAGTACTTC
TRBJ1-1,TRBV18,NA,NA,CASSPLRRLEDAEAFF,TGTGCCAGCTCACCGCTCCGGCGGTTGGAGGACGCTGAAGCTTTCTTT
TRBJ1-4,TRBV7-6,NA,TRBD1,CASTLGGQGAEKLFF,TGTGCCAGCACCCTTGGGGGACAGGGGGCTGAAAAACTGTTTTTT